Sequencing of this T cell receptor (beta chain) was carried out in a study of blood T cell repertoires in COVID-19. About the study: PBMCs, B-cell-depleted T cells, or T cells were the source of the cDNA or gDNA that made up the material.

In the original processing: For nucleated cells, counts were estimated from reference gene primer amplification. TCRdb's copy holds only in-frame clones and misses some; the assay was immunoSEQ multiplex PCR. The V and J calls and the clone size are those of that table, but D and trimming were determined from the DNA. This sample has hundreds of thousands of clones; 75% to 90% occur once, and the top ten carry 0.2% to 0.3%. V shed 1 base and J 6 bases; nucleotides not matched to a gene: 8. This CDR3 comprises 16 residues. Germline CDR1 reads SGDLS; CDR2 reads YYNGEE. The chain employs TRBV9 and TRBJ1-5, with TRBD1 identical over 9 bases. The receptor comes from a young woman with acute or convalescent COVID-19. The sample taken for sequencing was peripheral blood. The chain's CDR3 is CASSVFRDRVFQPQHF. In nucleotides, the CDR3 is TGTGCCAGCAGCGTATTCCGGGACAGGGTGTTTCAGCCCCAGCATTTT. Full variable domain (rest looked up from reference TRBV9 and TRBJ1-5): DSGVTQTPKHLITATGQRVTLRCSPRSGDLSVYWYQQSLDQGLQFLIQYYNGEERAKGNILERFSAQQFPDLHSELNLSSLELGDSALYFCASSVFRDRVFQPQHFGDGTRLSIL.